Described below is a single T cell receptor beta chain sequence and its context. The antigen is unknown. This entry belongs to a study of shared clonotypes between healthy human individuals. Study results and limitations: Limited genetic and exposure-history diversity came from having few donors.

CDR1 and CDR2 (germline): LNHDA, SQIVND (reference sequence). Deletions cut 4 bases from V and 6 bases from J, with 15 bases between. The CDR3 sequence is 14 residues long. Genomic DNA per cell subset filled all wells of several immunoSEQ plates. Template amounts of roughly 300 ng DNA, about 30,000 T cell genomes, were employed in unsorted PBMC replicate PCRs. Measured with immunoSEQ multiplex PCR; TCRdb has only the in-frame clones, and not every one. The sample lists 400,000 to 600,000 clones, 79% seen once, with roughly 13% in the top ten. The receptor was derived from a woman aged 40 to 49 in good health. Some clones in this sample may be carry-over from other donors' samples. The V gene is TRBV19, the J gene TRBJ1-2; no firm D call. Input material: PBMCs. CDR3 region: CASSTPAGYDGYTF. DNA for the CDR3: TGTGCCAGTAGTACCCCTGCGGGCTATGATGGCTACACCTTC.